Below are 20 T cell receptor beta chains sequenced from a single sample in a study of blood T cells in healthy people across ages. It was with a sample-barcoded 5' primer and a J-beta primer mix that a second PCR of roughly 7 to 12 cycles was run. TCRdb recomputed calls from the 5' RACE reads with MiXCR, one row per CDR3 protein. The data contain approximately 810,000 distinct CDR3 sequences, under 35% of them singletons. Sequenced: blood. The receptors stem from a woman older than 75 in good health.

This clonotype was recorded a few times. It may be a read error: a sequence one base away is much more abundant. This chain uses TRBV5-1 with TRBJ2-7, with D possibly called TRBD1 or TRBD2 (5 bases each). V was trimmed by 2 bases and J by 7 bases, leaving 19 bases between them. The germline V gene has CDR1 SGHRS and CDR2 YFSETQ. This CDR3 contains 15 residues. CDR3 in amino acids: CASSFEGLNTNEQYF. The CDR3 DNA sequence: TGCGCCAGCAGCTTCGAGGGGCTAAACACGAATGAGCAGTACTTC.

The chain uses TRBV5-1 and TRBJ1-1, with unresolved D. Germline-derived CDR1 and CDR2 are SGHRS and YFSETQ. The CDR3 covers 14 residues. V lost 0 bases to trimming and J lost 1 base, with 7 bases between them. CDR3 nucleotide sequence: TGCGCCAGCAGCTTGGCCAATGGGAACACTGAAGCTTTCTTT. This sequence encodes CASSLANGNTEAFF.

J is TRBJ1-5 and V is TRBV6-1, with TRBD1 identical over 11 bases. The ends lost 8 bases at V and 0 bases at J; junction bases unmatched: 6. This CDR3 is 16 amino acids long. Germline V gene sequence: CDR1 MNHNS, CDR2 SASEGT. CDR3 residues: CASRLGTGGSNQPQHF. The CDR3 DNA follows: TGTGCCAGCCGTTTGGGGACAGGGGGTAGCAATCAGCCCCAGCATTTT.

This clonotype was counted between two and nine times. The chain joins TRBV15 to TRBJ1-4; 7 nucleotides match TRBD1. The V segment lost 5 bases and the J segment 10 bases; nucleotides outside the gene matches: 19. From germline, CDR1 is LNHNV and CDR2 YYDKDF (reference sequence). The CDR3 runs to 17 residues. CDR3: CATSQRESLGQSRKLFF. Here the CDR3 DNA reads TGTGCCACCAGCCAAAGAGAGAGCCTGGGACAGTCCCGAAAACTGTTTTTT.

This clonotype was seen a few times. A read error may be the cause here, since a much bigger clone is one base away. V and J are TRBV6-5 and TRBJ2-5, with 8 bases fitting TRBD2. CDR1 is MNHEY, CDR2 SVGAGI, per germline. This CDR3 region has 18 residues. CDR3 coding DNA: TGTGCCGGCAGTTACTCTCTGGCGGTTGCGGGAGGCGGGGAGACCCAGTACTTC. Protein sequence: CAGSYSLAVAGGGETQYF.

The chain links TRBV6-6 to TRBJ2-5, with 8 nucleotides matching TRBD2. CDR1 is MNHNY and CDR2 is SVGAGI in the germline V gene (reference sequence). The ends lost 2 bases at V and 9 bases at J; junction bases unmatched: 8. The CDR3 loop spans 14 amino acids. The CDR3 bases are TGTGCCAGCAGTTACGATAGCGGGGTCGGGTCCCAGTACTTC. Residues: CASSYDSGVGSQYF.

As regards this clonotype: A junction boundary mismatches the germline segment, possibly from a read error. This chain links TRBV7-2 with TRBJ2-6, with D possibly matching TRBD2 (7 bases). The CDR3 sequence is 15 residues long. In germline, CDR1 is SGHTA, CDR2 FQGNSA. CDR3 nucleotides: TGTGCCAGCGGCCGGGGGGCATGGGGGGCCAGCGTCCTGACTTTC. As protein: CASGRGAWGASVLTF.

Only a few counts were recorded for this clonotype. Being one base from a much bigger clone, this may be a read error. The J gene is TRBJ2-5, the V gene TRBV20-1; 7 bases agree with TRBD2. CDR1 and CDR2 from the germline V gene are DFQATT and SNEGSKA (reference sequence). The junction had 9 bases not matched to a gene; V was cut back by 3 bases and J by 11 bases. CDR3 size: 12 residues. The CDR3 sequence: CSARGTTNEQYF. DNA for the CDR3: TGCAGTGCTAGGGGGACTACCAATGAGCAGTACTTC.

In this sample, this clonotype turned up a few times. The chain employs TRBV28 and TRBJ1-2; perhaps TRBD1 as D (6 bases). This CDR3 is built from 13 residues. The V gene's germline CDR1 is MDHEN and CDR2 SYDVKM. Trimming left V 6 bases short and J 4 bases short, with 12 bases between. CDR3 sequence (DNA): TGTGCCAGCAGGGGGGGCTCGCTCTATGGCTACACCTTC. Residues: CASRGGSLYGYTF.

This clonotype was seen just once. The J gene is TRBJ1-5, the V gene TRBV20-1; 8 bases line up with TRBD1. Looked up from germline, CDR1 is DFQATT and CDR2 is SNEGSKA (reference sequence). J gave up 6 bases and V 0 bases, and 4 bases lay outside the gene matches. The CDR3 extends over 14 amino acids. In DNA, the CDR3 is TGCAGTGCTAGAGATTTACAGGGGGGTCAGCCCCAGCATTTT. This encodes CSARDLQGGQPQHF.

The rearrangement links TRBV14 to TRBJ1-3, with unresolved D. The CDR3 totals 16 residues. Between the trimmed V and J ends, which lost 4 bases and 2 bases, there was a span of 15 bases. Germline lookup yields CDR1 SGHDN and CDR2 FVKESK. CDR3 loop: CASSPTQTYTGNTIYF. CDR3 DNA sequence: TGTGCCAGCAGCCCCACCCAGACGTACACTGGAAACACCATATATTTT.

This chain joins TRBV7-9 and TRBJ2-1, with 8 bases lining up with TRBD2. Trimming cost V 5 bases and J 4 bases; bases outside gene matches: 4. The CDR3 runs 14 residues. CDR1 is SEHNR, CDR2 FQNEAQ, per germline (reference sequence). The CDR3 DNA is TGTGCCAGCAGCCAGCGGGGGAGATACAATGAGCAGTTCTTC. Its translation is CASSQRGRYNEQFF.

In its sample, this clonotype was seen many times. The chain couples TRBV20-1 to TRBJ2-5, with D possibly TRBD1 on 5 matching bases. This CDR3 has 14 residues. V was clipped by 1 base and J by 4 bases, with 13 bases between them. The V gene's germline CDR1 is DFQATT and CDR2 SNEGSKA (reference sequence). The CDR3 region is CSARVAGIGETQYF. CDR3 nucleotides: TGCAGTGCTAGAGTAGCAGGGATCGGAGAGACCCAGTACTTC.

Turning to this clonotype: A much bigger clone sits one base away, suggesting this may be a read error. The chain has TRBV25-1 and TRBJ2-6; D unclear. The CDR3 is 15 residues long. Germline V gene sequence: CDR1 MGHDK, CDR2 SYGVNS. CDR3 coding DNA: TGTGCCGGCAGTGAACATAACTCTGGGGCCAACGTCCTGACTTTC. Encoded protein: CAGSEHNSGANVLTF.

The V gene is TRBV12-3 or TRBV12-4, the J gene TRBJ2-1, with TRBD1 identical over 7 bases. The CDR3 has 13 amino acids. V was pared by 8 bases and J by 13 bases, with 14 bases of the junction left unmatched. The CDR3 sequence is CASGRDSVETQFF. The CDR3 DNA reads TGTGCCAGCGGTCGGGACAGCGTAGAGACCCAGTTCTTC.

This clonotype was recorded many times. CDR3 sequence: CASSGQAGVDEKLFF. The CDR3 region has the DNA TGTGCCAGCAGTGGTCAGGCGGGCGTGGATGAAAAACTGTTTTTT. V gene TRBV6-1 combines with J gene TRBJ1-4; D uncertain. Trimming cost V 4 bases and J 6 bases, with 15 bases left between them. CDR1 is MNHNS, CDR2 SASEGT, per germline. The CDR3 runs to 15 residues.

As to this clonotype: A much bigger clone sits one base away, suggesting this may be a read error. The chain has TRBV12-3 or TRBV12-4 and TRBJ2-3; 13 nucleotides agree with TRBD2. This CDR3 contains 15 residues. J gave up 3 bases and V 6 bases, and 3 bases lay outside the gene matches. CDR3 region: CASRWTSGSTDTQYF. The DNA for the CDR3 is TGTGCCAGCAGATGGACTAGCGGGAGTACAGATACGCAGTATTTT.

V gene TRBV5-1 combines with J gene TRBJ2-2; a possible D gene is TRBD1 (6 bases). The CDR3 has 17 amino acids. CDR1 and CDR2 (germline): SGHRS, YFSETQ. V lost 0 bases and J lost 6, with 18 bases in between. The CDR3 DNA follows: TGCGCCAGCAGCTTGGGGCACAGGGACCCAAAGGCCGGGGAGCTGTTTTTT. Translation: CASSLGHRDPKAGELFF.

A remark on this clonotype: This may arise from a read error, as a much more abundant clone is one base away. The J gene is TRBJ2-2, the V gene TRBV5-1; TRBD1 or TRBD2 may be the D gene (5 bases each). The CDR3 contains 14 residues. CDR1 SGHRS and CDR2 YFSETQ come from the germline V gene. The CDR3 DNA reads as TGCGCCAGCAGCGTCCTTGAGGGGACCGGGGAGCTGTTGTTT. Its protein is CASSVLEGTGELLF.

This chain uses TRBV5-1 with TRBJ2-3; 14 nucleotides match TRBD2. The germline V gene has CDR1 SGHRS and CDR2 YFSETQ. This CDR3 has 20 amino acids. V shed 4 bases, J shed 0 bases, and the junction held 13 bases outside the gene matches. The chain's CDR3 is CASSPRTSGGTTSSTDTQYF. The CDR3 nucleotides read TGCGCCAGCAGCCCAAGGACTAGCGGGGGGACTACCTCTAGCACAGATACGCAGTATTTT.